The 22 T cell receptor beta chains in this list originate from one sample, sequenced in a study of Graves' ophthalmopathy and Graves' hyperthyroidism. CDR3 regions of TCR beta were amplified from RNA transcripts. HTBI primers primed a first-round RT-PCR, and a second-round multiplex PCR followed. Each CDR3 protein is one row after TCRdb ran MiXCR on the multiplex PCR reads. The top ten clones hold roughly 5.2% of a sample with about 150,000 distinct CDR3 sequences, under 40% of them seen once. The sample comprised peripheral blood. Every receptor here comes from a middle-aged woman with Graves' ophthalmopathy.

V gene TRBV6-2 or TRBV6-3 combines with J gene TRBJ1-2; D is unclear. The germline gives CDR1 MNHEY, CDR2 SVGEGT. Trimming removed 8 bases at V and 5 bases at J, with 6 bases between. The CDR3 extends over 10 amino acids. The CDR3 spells CASVGYGYTF. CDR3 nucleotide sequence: TGTGCCAGCGTCGGTTATGGCTACACCTTC.

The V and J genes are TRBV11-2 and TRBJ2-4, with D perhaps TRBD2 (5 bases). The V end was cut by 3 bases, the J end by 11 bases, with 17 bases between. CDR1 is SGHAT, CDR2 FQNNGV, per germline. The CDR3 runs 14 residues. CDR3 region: CASSFGGSNNVQYF. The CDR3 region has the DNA TGTGCCAGCAGCTTCGGAGGCTCCAACAACGTTCAGTACTTC.

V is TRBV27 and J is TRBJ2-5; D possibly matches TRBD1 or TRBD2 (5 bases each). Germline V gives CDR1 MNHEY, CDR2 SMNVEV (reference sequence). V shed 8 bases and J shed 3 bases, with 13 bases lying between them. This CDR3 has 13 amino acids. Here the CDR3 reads CASGDRDEETQYF. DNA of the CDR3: TGTGCCAGCGGGGACCGGGATGAAGAGACCCAGTACTTC.

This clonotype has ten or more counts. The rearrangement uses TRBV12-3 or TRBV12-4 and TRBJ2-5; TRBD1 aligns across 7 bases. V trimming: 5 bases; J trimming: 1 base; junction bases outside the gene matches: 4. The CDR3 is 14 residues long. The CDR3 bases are TGTGCCAGCAGTCTAGGGACAGTCCAAGAGACCCAGTACTTC. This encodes CASSLGTVQETQYF.

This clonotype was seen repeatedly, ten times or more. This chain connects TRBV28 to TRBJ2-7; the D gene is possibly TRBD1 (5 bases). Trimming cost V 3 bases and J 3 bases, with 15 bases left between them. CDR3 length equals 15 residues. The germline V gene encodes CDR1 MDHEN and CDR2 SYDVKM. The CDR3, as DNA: TGTGCCAGCAGTTTTAGGGGCCAGACCGACTACGAGCAGTACTTC. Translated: CASSFRGQTDYEQYF. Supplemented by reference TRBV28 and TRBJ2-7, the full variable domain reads DVKVTQSSRYLVKRTGEKVFLECVQDMDHENMFWYRQDPGLGLRLIYFSYDVKMKEKGDIPEGYSVSREKKERFSLILESASTNQTSMYLCASSFRGQTDYEQYFGPGTRLTVT.

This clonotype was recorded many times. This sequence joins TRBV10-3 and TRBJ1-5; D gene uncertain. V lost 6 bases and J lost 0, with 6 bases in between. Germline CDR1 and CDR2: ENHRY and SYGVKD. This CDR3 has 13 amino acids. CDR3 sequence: CAISTASNQPQHF. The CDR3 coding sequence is TGTGCCATCAGCACAGCTAGCAATCAGCCCCAGCATTTT.

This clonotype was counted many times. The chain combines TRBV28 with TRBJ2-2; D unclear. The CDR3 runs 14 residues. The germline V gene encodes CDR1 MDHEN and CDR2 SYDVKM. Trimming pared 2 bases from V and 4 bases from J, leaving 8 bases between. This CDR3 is CASSLRTGTGELFF. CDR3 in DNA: TGTGCCAGCAGTTTAAGGACGGGCACCGGGGAGCTGTTTTTT.

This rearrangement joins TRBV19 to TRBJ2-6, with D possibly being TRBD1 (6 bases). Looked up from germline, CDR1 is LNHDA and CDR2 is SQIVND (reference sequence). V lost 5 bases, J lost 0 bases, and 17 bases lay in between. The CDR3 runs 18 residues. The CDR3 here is CASSAGVPSSSGANVLTF. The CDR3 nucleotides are TGTGCCAGTAGTGCAGGGGTTCCTTCGAGCTCTGGGGCCAACGTCCTGACTTTC.

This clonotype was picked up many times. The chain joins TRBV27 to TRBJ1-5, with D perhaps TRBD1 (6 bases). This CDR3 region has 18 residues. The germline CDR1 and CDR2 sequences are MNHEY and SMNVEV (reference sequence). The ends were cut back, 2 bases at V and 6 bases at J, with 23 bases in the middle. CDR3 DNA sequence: TGTGCCAGCAGTTTAATTTCCCCCTCGTACAGGGTCAGTCAGCCCCAGCATTTT. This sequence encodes CASSLISPSYRVSQPQHF.

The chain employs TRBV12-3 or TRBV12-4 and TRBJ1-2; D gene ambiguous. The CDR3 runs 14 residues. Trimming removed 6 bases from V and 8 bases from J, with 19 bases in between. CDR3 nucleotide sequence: TGTGCCAGCAGCCCAGGAGGCCGGTGGCGGGGCTACACCTTC. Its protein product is CASSPGGRWRGYTF.

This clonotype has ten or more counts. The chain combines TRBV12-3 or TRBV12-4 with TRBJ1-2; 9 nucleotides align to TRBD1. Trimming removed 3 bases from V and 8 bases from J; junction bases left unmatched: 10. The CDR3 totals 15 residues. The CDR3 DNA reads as TGTGCCAGCAGTTTGGGACAGGGAAGAGTTGACGGCTACACCTTC. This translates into CASSLGQGRVDGYTF.

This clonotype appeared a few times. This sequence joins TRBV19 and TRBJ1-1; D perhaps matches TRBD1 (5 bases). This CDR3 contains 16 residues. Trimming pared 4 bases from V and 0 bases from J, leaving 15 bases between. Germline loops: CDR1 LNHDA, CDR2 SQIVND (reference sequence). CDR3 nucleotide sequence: TGTGCCAGTAGTACCTCTCCGGACACCTTGAACACTGAAGCTTTCTTT. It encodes CASSTSPDTLNTEAFF.

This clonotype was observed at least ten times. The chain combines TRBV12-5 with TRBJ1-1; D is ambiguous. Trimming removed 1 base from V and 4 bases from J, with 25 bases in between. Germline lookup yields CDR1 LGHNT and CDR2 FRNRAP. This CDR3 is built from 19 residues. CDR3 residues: CASGLGPSGFSGGSTEAFF. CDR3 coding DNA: TGTGCTAGTGGTTTGGGGCCCAGTGGGTTTAGCGGAGGGAGCACTGAAGCTTTCTTT.

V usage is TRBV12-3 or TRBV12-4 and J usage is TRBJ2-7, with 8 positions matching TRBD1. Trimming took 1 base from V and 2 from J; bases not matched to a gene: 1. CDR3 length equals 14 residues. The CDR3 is CASSLVGQAYEQYF. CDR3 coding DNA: TGTGCCAGCAGTTTAGTGGGACAGGCCTACGAGCAGTACTTC.

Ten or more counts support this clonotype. CDR3 in amino acids: CASSGTGGAYQPQHF. CDR3 sequence (DNA): TGTGCCAGCAGTGGGACAGGGGGCGCTTATCAGCCCCAGCATTTT. The chain joins TRBV6-1 to TRBJ1-5; 11 nucleotides agree with TRBD1. V lost 4 bases and J lost 5; bases outside the gene matches: 4. In germline, CDR1 is MNHNS, CDR2 SASEGT. The CDR3 runs 15 residues.

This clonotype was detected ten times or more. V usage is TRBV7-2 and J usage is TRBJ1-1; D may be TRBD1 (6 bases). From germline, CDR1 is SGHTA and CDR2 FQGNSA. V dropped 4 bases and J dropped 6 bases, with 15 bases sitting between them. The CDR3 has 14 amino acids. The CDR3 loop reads CASSSQGLNPEAFF. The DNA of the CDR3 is TGTGCCAGCAGCTCACAGGGTTTAAACCCTGAAGCTTTCTTT.

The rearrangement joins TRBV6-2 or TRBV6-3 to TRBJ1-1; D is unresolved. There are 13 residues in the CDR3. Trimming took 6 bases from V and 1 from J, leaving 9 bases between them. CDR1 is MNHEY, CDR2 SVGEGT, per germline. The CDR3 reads CASRTRGNTEAFF. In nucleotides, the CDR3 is TGTGCCAGCAGAACCCGAGGGAACACTGAAGCTTTCTTT.

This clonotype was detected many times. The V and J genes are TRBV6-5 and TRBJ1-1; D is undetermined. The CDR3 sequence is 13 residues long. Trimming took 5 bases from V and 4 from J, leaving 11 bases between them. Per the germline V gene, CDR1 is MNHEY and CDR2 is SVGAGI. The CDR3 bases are TGTGCCAGCAGTCTCGGCTTCGGCACTGAAGCTTTCTTT. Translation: CASSLGFGTEAFF.

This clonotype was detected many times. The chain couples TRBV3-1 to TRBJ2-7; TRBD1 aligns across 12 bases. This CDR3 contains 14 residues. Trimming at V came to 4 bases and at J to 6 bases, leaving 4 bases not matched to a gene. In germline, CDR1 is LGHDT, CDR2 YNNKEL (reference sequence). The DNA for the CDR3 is TGTGCCAGCAGCCCCCGGGACAGGGGGCGCGAGCAGTACTTC. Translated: CASSPRDRGREQYF.

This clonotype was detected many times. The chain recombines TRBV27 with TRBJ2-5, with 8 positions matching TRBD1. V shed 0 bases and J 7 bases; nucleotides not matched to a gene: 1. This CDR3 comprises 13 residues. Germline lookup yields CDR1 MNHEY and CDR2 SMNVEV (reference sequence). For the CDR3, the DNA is TGTGCCAGCAGTTTATCACAGGGGGGGACCCAGTACTTC. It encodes CASSLSQGGTQYF.

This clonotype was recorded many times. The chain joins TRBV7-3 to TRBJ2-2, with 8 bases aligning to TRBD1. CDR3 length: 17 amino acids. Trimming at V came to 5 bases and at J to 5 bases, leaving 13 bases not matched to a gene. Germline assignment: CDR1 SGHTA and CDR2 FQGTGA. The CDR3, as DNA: TGTGCCAGCAGCCTCGCCCCGACAGGGGTGCGGACCGGGGAGCTGTTTTTT. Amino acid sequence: CASSLAPTGVRTGELFF.

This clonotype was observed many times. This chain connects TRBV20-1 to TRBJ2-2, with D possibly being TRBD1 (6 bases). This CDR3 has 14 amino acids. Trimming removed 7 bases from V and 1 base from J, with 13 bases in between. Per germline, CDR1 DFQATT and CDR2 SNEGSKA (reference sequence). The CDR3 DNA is TGCAGTGTCGAAATGGGACAGAACACCGGGGAGCTGTTTTTT. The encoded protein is CSVEMGQNTGELFF.